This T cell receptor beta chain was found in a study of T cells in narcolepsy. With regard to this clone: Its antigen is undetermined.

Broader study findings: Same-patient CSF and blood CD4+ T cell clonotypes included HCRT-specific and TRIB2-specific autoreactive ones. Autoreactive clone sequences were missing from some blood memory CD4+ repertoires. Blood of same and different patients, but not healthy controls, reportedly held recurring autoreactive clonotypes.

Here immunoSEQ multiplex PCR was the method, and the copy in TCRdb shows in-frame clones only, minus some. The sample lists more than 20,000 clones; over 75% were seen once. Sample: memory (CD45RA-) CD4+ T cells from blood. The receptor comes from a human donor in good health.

The chain's CDR3 is CASSPQVNTEAFF. CDR3 DNA: TGTGCCAGCAGTCCCCAGGTGAACACTGAAGCTTTCTTT. The chain has TRBV27 and TRBJ1-1; no clear D. V was clipped by 5 bases and J by 0 bases, with 7 bases between them. The CDR3 is 13 residues long. CDR1 MNHEY and CDR2 SMNVEV come from the germline V gene (reference sequence).